This TCR beta chain was recorded in a study of blood T cell repertoires in COVID-19. Study-wide context: Both acute and convalescent COVID-19 samples were obtained from the United States, Italy and Spain. T cells, B-cell-depleted T cells, or PBMCs supplied cDNA or gDNA.

As handled by the study authors: By means of reference gene primer amplification, nucleated cell counts were estimated. Assay used: immunoSEQ multiplex PCR; TCRdb lists only in-frame clones, some missing. V and J calls plus clone size are reproduced from that table; the DNA served to infer D and trimming. This table has about 200,000 clones, more than 65% appearing once. The CDR3 totals 12 residues. CDR1 is LNHDA and CDR2 is SQIVND in the germline V gene (reference sequence). V dropped 3 bases and J dropped 3 bases, with 6 bases sitting between them. The source material was peripheral blood. The receptor was isolated from a human donor in a cohort sampled during active COVID-19. V gene TRBV19 combines with J gene TRBJ2-7; D possibly corresponds to TRBD1 (5 bases). CDR3 nucleotide sequence: TGTGCCAGTAGTATGACAGACTACGAGCAGTACTTC. It yields the protein CASSMTDYEQYF.